This is a list of T cell receptor beta chains from one sample in a study of response to subunit inactivated influenza vaccine. Each CDR3 protein gets one entry after TCRdb re-called the RT-PCR reads with MiXCR. The repertoire holds over 750,000 distinct CDR3 sequences, approximately 22% seen once, with about 9.4% in the top ten. The sample was PBMCs from blood, taken less than 6 days after vaccination. Receptor source: a man in his forties or fifties who received an inactivated influenza vaccine. The CDR3 runs from the conserved cysteine through the conserved F or W. Each record gives: J gene, V gene, D gene, clone size, CDR3 protein, CDR3 DNA. D genes are given only for firm matches. Clone size is given for some rows only: seen once, a few or many times, or a class if the clone is expanded.

j_gene: TRBJ2-7
v_gene: TRBV4-3
d_gene: TRBD2
abundance: NA
CDR3aa: CASSHGLVTGEQYF
CDR3nt: TGCGCCAGCAGCCACGGACTAGTGACGGGCGAGCAGTACTTC

j_gene: TRBJ2-4
v_gene: TRBV3-1
d_gene: TRBD2
abundance: once
CDR3aa: CASSQVVLAGLNIQYF
CDR3nt: TGTGCCAGCAGCCAAGTCGTACTAGCGGGGTTGAACATTCAGTACTTC

j_gene: TRBJ2-4
v_gene: TRBV5-1
d_gene: NA
abundance: NA
CDR3aa: CASSLGTLLAKNIQYF
CDR3nt: TGCGCCAGCAGCCTAGGGACACTCCTAGCCAAAAACATTCAGTACTTC

j_gene: TRBJ1-1
v_gene: TRBV24-1
d_gene: NA
abundance: NA
CDR3aa: CATSDSRTDNTEAFF
CDR3nt: TGTGCCACCAGTGATTCCCGGACAGATAACACTGAAGCTTTCTTT

j_gene: TRBJ2-1
v_gene: TRBV7-6
d_gene: NA
abundance: few
CDR3aa: CASSNRNNEQFF
CDR3nt: TGTGCCAGCAGCAATCGAAACAATGAGCAGTTCTTC

j_gene: TRBJ2-2
v_gene: TRBV5-1
d_gene: NA
abundance: few
CDR3aa: CASSLVYGTGELFF
CDR3nt: TGCGCCAGCAGCTTAGTGTACGGCACCGGGGAGCTGTTTTTT

j_gene: TRBJ2-1
v_gene: TRBV11-2
d_gene: TRBD2
abundance: NA
CDR3aa: CASKPGVAGGRDEQFF
CDR3nt: TGTGCCAGCAAGCCAGGAGTAGCGGGGGGGCGTGATGAGCAGTTCTTC

j_gene: TRBJ2-3
v_gene: TRBV20-1
d_gene: TRBD2
abundance: once
CDR3aa: CSASRIAGGPRTDTQYF
CDR3nt: TGCAGTGCTAGTAGAATAGCGGGAGGGCCTCGCACAGATACGCAGTATTTT

j_gene: TRBJ1-1
v_gene: TRBV7-8
d_gene: TRBD1
abundance: few
CDR3aa: CASSIGQAMNTEAFF
CDR3nt: TGTGCCAGCAGCATTGGACAGGCGATGAACACTGAAGCTTTCTTT

j_gene: TRBJ2-3
v_gene: TRBV5-6
d_gene: NA
abundance: few
CDR3aa: CASSFLEAADTQYF
CDR3nt: TGTGCCAGCAGCTTCCTGGAAGCGGCAGATACGCAGTATTTT

j_gene: TRBJ2-3
v_gene: TRBV10-3
d_gene: NA
abundance: NA
CDR3aa: CAISEPGHATDTQYF
CDR3nt: TGTGCCATCAGTGAGCCGGGACACGCCACAGATACGCAGTATTTT

j_gene: TRBJ2-1
v_gene: TRBV20-1
d_gene: NA
abundance: few
CDR3aa: CSVVTSSYNEQFF
CDR3nt: TGCAGTGTGGTGACGAGCTCCTACAATGAGCAGTTCTTC

j_gene: TRBJ1-1
v_gene: TRBV15
d_gene: NA
abundance: NA
CDR3aa: CATSRDLGGKEAFF
CDR3nt: TGTGCCACCAGCAGAGATTTGGGGGGTAAAGAAGCTTTCTTT

j_gene: TRBJ2-7
v_gene: TRBV5-1
d_gene: NA
abundance: few
CDR3aa: CASSSHVSYEQYF
CDR3nt: TGCGCCAGCAGCTCCCATGTAAGCTACGAGCAGTACTTC

j_gene: TRBJ2-7
v_gene: TRBV7-9
d_gene: NA
abundance: NA
CDR3aa: CASSGAGIEQYF
CDR3nt: TGTGCCAGCAGCGGGGCGGGGATCGAGCAGTACTTC

j_gene: TRBJ2-2
v_gene: TRBV9
d_gene: NA
abundance: NA
CDR3aa: CASSVEAVNTGELFF
CDR3nt: TGTGCCAGCAGCGTAGAGGCAGTTAACACCGGGGAGCTGTTTTTT

j_gene: TRBJ2-1
v_gene: TRBV9
d_gene: NA
abundance: NA
CDR3aa: CASTPRGRGSYNEQFF
CDR3nt: TGTGCCAGCACCCCCCGGGGGCGGGGTTCCTACAATGAGCAGTTCTTC

j_gene: TRBJ1-2
v_gene: TRBV10-3
d_gene: TRBD1
abundance: few
CDR3aa: CAISEQGAYGYTF
CDR3nt: TGTGCCATCAGTGAACAGGGGGCTTATGGCTACACCTTC

j_gene: TRBJ2-7
v_gene: TRBV3-1
d_gene: TRBD2
abundance: few
CDR3aa: CASSQTTSPTSYEQYF
CDR3nt: TGTGCCAGCAGCCAAACGACTAGCCCTACCTCCTACGAGCAGTACTTC

j_gene: TRBJ2-7
v_gene: TRBV7-2
d_gene: TRBD2
abundance: few
CDR3aa: CASSFTPTSGGEQYF
CDR3nt: TGTGCCAGCAGCTTTACCCCGACTAGCGGGGGGGAGCAGTACTTC

j_gene: TRBJ1-1
v_gene: TRBV5-6
d_gene: TRBD1
abundance: NA
CDR3aa: CASSQGQGALNTEAFF
CDR3nt: TGTGCCAGCAGTCAGGGACAGGGGGCCTTGAACACTGAAGCTTTCTTT

j_gene: TRBJ1-2
v_gene: TRBV29-1
d_gene: NA
abundance: few
CDR3aa: CSVVRGRDGYTF
CDR3nt: TGCAGCGTAGTCAGGGGCAGGGATGGCTACACCTTC

j_gene: TRBJ1-3
v_gene: TRBV10-3
d_gene: TRBD1
abundance: NA
CDR3aa: CAISRDRGRNTIYF
CDR3nt: TGTGCCATCAGTCGTGACAGGGGGAGAAACACCATATATTTT

j_gene: TRBJ2-7
v_gene: TRBV29-1
d_gene: NA
abundance: NA
CDR3aa: CSVVLPGPRAYEQYF
CDR3nt: TGCAGCGTTGTCCTACCGGGACCCCGGGCCTACGAGCAGTACTTC

j_gene: TRBJ1-6
v_gene: TRBV4-3
d_gene: TRBD1
abundance: NA
CDR3aa: CASSLSRDSGSPLHF
CDR3nt: TGCGCCAGCAGCCTAAGCCGGGACAGCGGTTCACCCCTCCACTTT

j_gene: TRBJ1-5
v_gene: TRBV12-3/TRBV12-4
d_gene: NA
abundance: many
CDR3aa: CASSLRVGNQPQHF
CDR3nt: TGTGCCAGCAGTTTGCGGGTTGGCAATCAGCCCCAGCATTTT

j_gene: TRBJ2-2
v_gene: TRBV2
d_gene: TRBD1
abundance: NA
CDR3aa: CASRGQGEAGELFF
CDR3nt: TGTGCCAGTAGGGGACAGGGTGAGGCCGGGGAGCTGTTTTTT

j_gene: TRBJ2-5
v_gene: TRBV20-1
d_gene: TRBD2
abundance: NA
CDR3aa: CSASSVVAGGVGGETQYF
CDR3nt: TGCAGTGCTAGTTCAGTGGTAGCGGGAGGCGTGGGCGGAGAGACCCAGTACTTC

j_gene: TRBJ2-3
v_gene: TRBV7-2
d_gene: TRBD2
abundance: NA
CDR3aa: CASSLVGGGSGDTQYF
CDR3nt: TGTGCCAGCAGCTTAGTCGGCGGGGGGAGCGGAGATACGCAGTATTTT

j_gene: TRBJ2-3
v_gene: TRBV20-1
d_gene: NA
abundance: NA
CDR3aa: CSPFGAGTDTQYF
CDR3nt: TGCAGCCCCTTTGGGGCCGGCACAGATACGCAGTATTTT

j_gene: TRBJ2-7
v_gene: TRBV4-3
d_gene: NA
abundance: many
CDR3aa: CASSQDGGSSYEQYF
CDR3nt: TGTGCCAGCAGCCAAGATGGAGGGAGCTCCTACGAGCAGTACTTC

j_gene: TRBJ2-7
v_gene: TRBV6-2/TRBV6-3
d_gene: TRBD1
abundance: NA
CDR3aa: CATDRDGNEQYF
CDR3nt: TGTGCCACGGACAGGGATGGCAACGAGCAGTACTTC

j_gene: TRBJ2-3
v_gene: TRBV20-1
d_gene: NA
abundance: few
CDR3aa: CSAPGPTTDTQYF
CDR3nt: TGCAGTGCTCCGGGCCCGACCACAGATACGCAGTATTTT

j_gene: TRBJ2-3
v_gene: TRBV21-1
d_gene: NA
abundance: NA
CDR3aa: CASSKEGTDTQYF
CDR3nt: TGTGCCAGCAGCAAGGAGGGTACAGATACGCAGTATTTT

j_gene: TRBJ2-5
v_gene: TRBV20-1
d_gene: TRBD2
abundance: NA
CDR3aa: CSAREVGSRGAQYF
CDR3nt: TGCAGTGCGAGAGAGGTGGGCAGCCGGGGGGCCCAGTACTTC

j_gene: TRBJ2-5
v_gene: TRBV20-1
d_gene: TRBD2
abundance: NA
CDR3aa: CSARDRLRTSGGETQYF
CDR3nt: TGCAGTGCTAGAGATAGACTAAGGACTAGCGGGGGAGAGACCCAGTACTTC

j_gene: TRBJ2-1
v_gene: TRBV6-5
d_gene: NA
abundance: few
CDR3aa: CASSYSAEESSYNEQFF
CDR3nt: TGTGCCAGCAGTTACTCAGCCGAAGAAAGCTCCTACAATGAGCAGTTCTTC

j_gene: TRBJ2-3
v_gene: TRBV4-1
d_gene: NA
abundance: few
CDR3aa: CASSRDGTAGTDTQYF
CDR3nt: TGCGCCAGCAGCCGCGACGGGACGGCGGGGACAGATACGCAGTATTTT

j_gene: TRBJ2-5
v_gene: TRBV20-1
d_gene: NA
abundance: NA
CDR3aa: CSALSGQETQYF
CDR3nt: TGCAGTGCCCTCAGCGGGCAAGAGACCCAGTACTTC

j_gene: TRBJ1-1
v_gene: TRBV9
d_gene: TRBD1
abundance: few
CDR3aa: CASSPRQGGEAFF
CDR3nt: TGTGCCAGCAGCCCACGACAGGGTGGTGAAGCTTTCTTT

j_gene: TRBJ2-5
v_gene: TRBV6-1
d_gene: NA
abundance: few
CDR3aa: CASSEDSGETQYF
CDR3nt: TGTGCCAGCAGTGAGGACAGCGGGGAGACCCAGTACTTC

j_gene: TRBJ1-5
v_gene: TRBV21-1
d_gene: NA
abundance: few
CDR3aa: CASSKELRGQPQHF
CDR3nt: TGTGCCAGCAGCAAAGAACTCCGAGGTCAGCCCCAGCATTTT